Given below is one T cell receptor (beta chain) in context. Researchers ran the PCR with 60 Vbeta and 13 Jbeta primers. Sequenced by immunoSEQ multiplex PCR; TCRdb stores in-frame clones only, minus some. The sample has fewer than 200,000 clones, roughly 75% seen once. This entry belongs to a study of cytomegalovirus exposure and HLA in healthy donors. The V gene's germline CDR1 is MNHEY and CDR2 SVGAGI. Trimming at V came to 5 bases and at J to 1 base, leaving 1 base not matched to a gene. This CDR3 comprises 14 residues. This sequence originates from a female donor in good health and CMV-seronegative. The V call is TRBV6-5, the J call TRBJ1-5; 8 nucleotides align to TRBD1. Sequenced material: PBMCs. As DNA, the CDR3 is TGTGCCAGCAGTCAGGGGGCCAGCAATCAGCCCCAGCATTTT. This translates into CASSQGASNQPQHF.